The T cell receptor (beta chain) described here comes from a study of T cells in localized non-small cell lung cancer. Study-wide points: Tumor showed lower T cell clonality than uninvolved adjacent lung, where it was highest. Sequencing involved a lone tumor region, leaving heterogeneity possible.

Profiled with immunoSEQ multiplex PCR; TCRdb holds only in-frame clones, not every one. The sample lists some 82,000 clones, about three quarters occurring once. The germline CDR1 and CDR2 sequences are SGHRS and YFSETQ. V gave up 2 bases and J gave up 6 bases, with 14 bases separating them. The CDR3 has 15 amino acids. Remarks on this clone: Its target is unknown.

The TCR comes from a man aged 35-69 years with stage II squamous cell lung carcinoma. The chain uses TRBV5-1 and TRBJ1-4, with D unclear. Sequencing used PBMCs, obtained before any cancer treatment. CDR3 nucleotides: TGCGCCAGCAGCTTAGCCTCCGGAGGATATGAAAAACTGTTTTTT. The encoded protein is CASSLASGGYEKLFF.